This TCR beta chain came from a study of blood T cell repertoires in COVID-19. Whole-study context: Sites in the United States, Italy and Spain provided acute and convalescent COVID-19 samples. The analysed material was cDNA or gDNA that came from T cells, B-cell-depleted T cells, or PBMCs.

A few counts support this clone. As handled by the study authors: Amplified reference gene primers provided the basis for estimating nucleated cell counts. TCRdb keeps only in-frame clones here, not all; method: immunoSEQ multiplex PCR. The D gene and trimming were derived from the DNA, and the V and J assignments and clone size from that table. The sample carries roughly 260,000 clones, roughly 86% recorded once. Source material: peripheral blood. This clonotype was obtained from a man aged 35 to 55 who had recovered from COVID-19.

CDR3 in DNA: TGTGCCAGCAGCTTAGGCGGTTTTGGGGAGACCCAGTACTTC. Protein: CASSLGGFGETQYF. This sequence joins TRBV7-9 and TRBJ2-5; D gene ambiguous. CDR1 SEHNR and CDR2 FQNEAQ come from the germline V gene (reference sequence). V lost 1 base to trimming and J lost 5 bases, with 11 bases between them. The CDR3 is made up of 14 amino acids. Full variable domain (outside the CDR3, taken from reference TRBV7-9 and TRBJ2-5): DTGVSQNPRHKITKRGQNVTFRCDPISEHNRLYWYRQTLGQGPEFLTYFQNEAQLEKSRLLSDRFSAERPKGSFSTLEIQRTEQGDSAMYLCASSLGGFGETQYFGPGTRLLVL.